The 15 T cell receptor beta chains presented below share a single source sample, sequenced in a study of Ad26.COV2.S vaccination and SARS-CoV-2 variants. TCRdb's copy holds only in-frame clones and misses some; the assay was immunoSEQ multiplex PCR. Here the sample spans some 300,000 clones, approximately 86% being singletons. Treatment here: 15 to 20 received Ad26.COV2.S at low or high dose, single or two shots; roughly five received placebo; per-sample allocation not given. Specimens were obtained on day 63 following the first vaccine or placebo injection. This material consisted of peripheral blood, taken in a trial of Ad26.COV2.S vaccine versus placebo. The source is a person aged 18-65 years who received the Ad26.COV2.S COVID-19 vaccine or a placebo.

Comments on this clone: The sample contains more than one DNA sequence encoding this CDR3. CDR3 in amino acids: CASSPGTGNQPQHF. The CDR3 bases are TGCGCCAGCAGCCCTGGGACAGGGAATCAGCCCCAGCATTTT. The V call is TRBV5-1, the J call TRBJ1-5, with TRBD1 matching 9 bases. V lost 4 bases and J lost 4; bases outside the gene matches: 3. The CDR3 sequence is 14 residues long. In germline, CDR1 is SGHRS, CDR2 YFSETQ.

A few counts support this clone. This sequence joins TRBV2 and TRBJ1-5, with D possibly being TRBD1 (6 bases). Germline CDR1 reads SNHLY; CDR2 reads FYNNEI. The CDR3 is 14 amino acids. V was clipped by 5 bases and J by 2 bases, with 10 bases between them. The CDR3 DNA is TGTGCCAGCAGTAGACAGGACCGCAATCAGCCCCAGCATTTT. Encoded protein: CASSRQDRNQPQHF.

The CDR3 DNA is TGCAGCGTTCGGACTAGCGGAACCACAGATACGCAGTATTTT. Residues: CSVRTSGTTDTQYF. The chain combines TRBV29-1 with TRBJ2-3; 10 bases match TRBD2. The CDR3 length is 14 residues. Germline V gives CDR1 SQVTM, CDR2 ANQGSEA. V was clipped by 5 bases and J by 2 bases; unmatched bases: 4.

The chain has TRBV3-1 (or the pseudogene TRBV3-2) and TRBJ1-6; D call uncertain. This CDR3 contains 12 residues. V was clipped by 5 bases and J by 6 bases, with 5 bases between them. Germline CDR1 is LGHDT and CDR2 is YNNKEL (reference sequence). The CDR3 coding sequence is TGTGCCAGCAGCATGAGTAATTCACCCCTCCACTTT. Its translation: CASSMSNSPLHF.

The V call is TRBV19, the J call TRBJ2-1; D possibly corresponds to TRBD1 (6 bases). V lost 5 bases and J lost 8, with 13 bases in between. Looked up from germline, CDR1 is LNHDA and CDR2 is SQIVND (reference sequence). This CDR3 is 13 amino acids long. CDR3 nucleotides: TGTGCCAGTAGTGCCAAACACAGGGATGAGCAGTTCTTC. The encoded protein is CASSAKHRDEQFF. Using reference TRBV19 and TRBJ2-1 for the parts outside the CDR3, the full variable domain is DGGITQSPKYLFRKEGQNVTLSCEQNLNHDAMYWYRQDPGQGLRLIYYSQIVNDFQKGDIAEGYSVSREKKESFPLTVTSAQKNPTAFYLCASSAKHRDEQFFGPGTRLTVL.

V is TRBV24-1 and J is TRBJ2-1; the D gene is possibly TRBD2 (7 bases). Trimming removed 6 bases at V and 7 bases at J, with 21 bases between. The CDR3 has 16 residues. Germline CDR1 KGHDR, CDR2 SFDVKD. The CDR3: CATSKGGVRWINEQFF. Written as DNA, the CDR3 is TGTGCCACCAGTAAGGGGGGGGTAAGGTGGATAAATGAGCAGTTCTTC.

Only a few counts were recorded for this clone. This rearrangement joins TRBV3-1 (or the pseudogene TRBV3-2) to TRBJ1-2; tentatively, D is TRBD1 (5 bases). The CDR3 extends over 13 amino acids. The V gene's germline CDR1 is LGHDT and CDR2 YNNKEL (reference sequence). The V gene lost 3 bases and the J gene lost 6 bases, with 11 bases spanning the gap. CDR3 DNA sequence: TGTGCCAGCAGCCACCAGGGAGGTGATGGCTACACCTTC. It translates to CASSHQGGDGYTF.

This chain connects TRBV5-4 to TRBJ2-7; no firm D call. CDR1 is SGHNT, CDR2 YYREEE, per germline (reference sequence). The CDR3 loop spans 16 amino acids. Trimming cost V 0 bases and J 2 bases, with 15 bases left between them. The CDR3, as DNA: TGTGCCAGCAGCTTGGCTCAGGACGGAAACACCTACGAGCAGTACTTC. It yields the protein CASSLAQDGNTYEQYF.

The chain links TRBV4-2 to TRBJ1-2; a weak D match, TRBD1 (5 bases). CDR1 is LGHNA and CDR2 is YNFKEQ in the germline V gene. With 1 base removed from V and 5 bases from J, the gap between germline ends came to 17 bases. The CDR3 covers 16 residues. The CDR3 loop reads CASSQGDVGDVYGYTF. The CDR3 DNA is TGTGCCAGCAGCCAAGGCGATGTGGGGGATGTATATGGCTACACCTTC.

The CDR3 protein is CASSSLKYTGPDTPSPLHF. CDR3 DNA: TGTGCCAGCAGCTCGCTTAAATACACCGGGCCCGATACCCCTTCACCCCTCCACTTT. The chain joins TRBV11-3 to TRBJ1-6; unclear D gene. CDR3 length: 19 residues. Trimming took off 4 bases at V and 9 bases at J, with 28 bases between the two ends. Per germline, CDR1 SGHNT and CDR2 YENEEA.

This clone was detected only a few times. The chain has TRBV19 and TRBJ1-5; TRBD1 might be the D (5 bases). V lost 1 base to trimming and J lost 5 bases, with 12 bases between them. This CDR3 region has 15 residues. Per germline, CDR1 LNHDA and CDR2 SQIVND (reference sequence). This CDR3 reads CASSIVAGGDQPQHF. DNA of the CDR3: TGTGCCAGTAGTATAGTCGCCGGAGGGGATCAGCCCCAGCATTTT.

The chain links TRBV29-1 to TRBJ1-2, with D unclear. Germline V lookup: CDR1 SQVTM, CDR2 ANQGSEA. This CDR3 contains 15 residues. V shed 3 bases and J shed 8 bases, with 22 bases lying between them. The CDR3 DNA is TGCAGCGTTGACGGAGAAATGGATGCGGCATCGGGCTACACCTTC. It translates to CSVDGEMDAASGYTF.

This clone has just a few counts. This chain joins TRBV2 and TRBJ1-2; no firm D call. V was pared by 2 bases and J by 2 bases, with 12 bases between. Per the germline V gene, CDR1 is SNHLY and CDR2 is FYNNEI. The CDR3 length is 15 residues. The CDR3 region has the DNA TGTGCCAGCAGTGAATCTGCTTTCCGGAACTATGGCTACACCTTC. The encoded protein is CASSESAFRNYGYTF.

This chain links TRBV6-1 with TRBJ2-7; D possibly uses TRBD1 or TRBD2 (5 bases each). Germline V CDR1 and CDR2: MNHNS, SASEGT. Trimming shortened V by 1 base and J by 2 bases, and 12 bases separated the two germline ends. The CDR3 runs 15 residues. CDR3 loop: CASSEEGRDPYEQYF. The CDR3 nucleotides are TGTGCCAGCAGTGAAGAGGGAAGGGACCCCTACGAGCAGTACTTC.

This clone has a single count. The rearrangement links TRBV6-5 to TRBJ2-7; D is perhaps TRBD2 (5 bases). V was shortened by 0 bases and J by 0 bases, with 12 bases between the two germline ends. The CDR3 has 16 amino acids. CDR1 and CDR2 (germline): MNHEY, SVGAGI. Here the CDR3 DNA reads TGTGCCAGCAGTTACTCGTCGGGGTCTCACTCCTACGAGCAGTACTTC. It encodes CASSYSSGSHSYEQYF.